The present entry profiles one T cell receptor beta chain with its context. In this sample, this clonotype turned up many times. Which antigen it targets is not known. No base qualities exist here, and no much larger clone lies one base off it. To prepare the library, PCR was applied. TCRdb shows the sequencer as Illumina HiSeq 2500. Molecular barcoding was employed in the preparation of TCR libraries, with unique molecular identifiers being used to normalize TCRbeta repertoire quantification. Starting from the raw public reads, TCRdb applied fastp trimming at Q25, assembled clones with MiXCR and retained in-frame beta chains. Merged by CDR3 protein, the rows form single entries marked with the most common genes and DNA. The sample table records roughly 590,000 distinct CDR3 sequences; about 15% of these occur just once. The ten largest clones take up 1.1% of the sample. The data are from a study of T-cell reconstitution after alpha-beta-depleted transplantation in children (TCRdb year 2016). About the investigation overall: Using TCR repertoire profiling, the study quantitatively followed how T-cell immune reconstitution unfolded in children after TCRalphabeta/CD19-depleted allogeneic hematopoietic cell transplantation.

Reading from cysteine to phenylalanine, the CDR3 counts 13 amino acids. The retained sequence is limited to the CDR3, 39 bases, with the frame set at the first base. From the germline V gene (reference sequence), CDR1 is DFQATT and CDR2 is SNEGSKA. V lost 6 bases and J lost 4 bases; the stretch between them is 15 bases long. The specimen was PBMCs from the stem cell graft donor, collected from the stem cell graft. The source of this sequence is a human donor who donated a stem cell graft to a child with acute myeloid leukemia. The receptor chain draws on TRBV20-1 and TRBJ1-1; TRBD1 is possibly the D segment (6 matching bases). The nucleotide sequence is TGCAGTGCCCCAGGGGATTTAGGCACTGAAGCTTTCTTT. Its protein product is CSAPGDLGTEAFF.